Below are 2 T cell receptor beta chains sequenced from a single sample in a study of neurological immune-mediated disorders. In TCRdb, the 5' RACE reads were re-called with MiXCR into one record per CDR3 protein. The sample yields under 60,000 distinct CDR3 sequences, 3% to 4% seen once. The sample taken for sequencing was PBMCs. The receptors derive from a man in his forties with multiple sclerosis.

This clonotype was counted ten times or more. The chain is built from TRBV12-3 or TRBV12-4 and TRBJ2-7, with 11 nucleotides matching TRBD1. The CDR3 extends over 15 amino acids. The ends lost 5 bases at V and 2 bases at J; junction bases unmatched: 5. The CDR3 coding sequence is TGTGCCAGCAGTCTGGGACAGGGGGTGGCCTACGAGCAGTACTTC. Translated, it gives CASSLGQGVAYEQYF.

This clonotype has at least ten counts. The chain carries TRBV9 and TRBJ1-5; no reliable D call. The CDR3 extends over 14 amino acids. Germline CDR1 is SGDLS and CDR2 is YYNGEE. V was shortened by 0 bases and J by 5 bases, with 9 bases between the two germline ends. CDR3 sequence reads: CASSVEAVDQPQHF. In DNA form, the CDR3 reads TGTGCCAGCAGCGTAGAAGCGGTCGATCAGCCCCAGCATTTT.